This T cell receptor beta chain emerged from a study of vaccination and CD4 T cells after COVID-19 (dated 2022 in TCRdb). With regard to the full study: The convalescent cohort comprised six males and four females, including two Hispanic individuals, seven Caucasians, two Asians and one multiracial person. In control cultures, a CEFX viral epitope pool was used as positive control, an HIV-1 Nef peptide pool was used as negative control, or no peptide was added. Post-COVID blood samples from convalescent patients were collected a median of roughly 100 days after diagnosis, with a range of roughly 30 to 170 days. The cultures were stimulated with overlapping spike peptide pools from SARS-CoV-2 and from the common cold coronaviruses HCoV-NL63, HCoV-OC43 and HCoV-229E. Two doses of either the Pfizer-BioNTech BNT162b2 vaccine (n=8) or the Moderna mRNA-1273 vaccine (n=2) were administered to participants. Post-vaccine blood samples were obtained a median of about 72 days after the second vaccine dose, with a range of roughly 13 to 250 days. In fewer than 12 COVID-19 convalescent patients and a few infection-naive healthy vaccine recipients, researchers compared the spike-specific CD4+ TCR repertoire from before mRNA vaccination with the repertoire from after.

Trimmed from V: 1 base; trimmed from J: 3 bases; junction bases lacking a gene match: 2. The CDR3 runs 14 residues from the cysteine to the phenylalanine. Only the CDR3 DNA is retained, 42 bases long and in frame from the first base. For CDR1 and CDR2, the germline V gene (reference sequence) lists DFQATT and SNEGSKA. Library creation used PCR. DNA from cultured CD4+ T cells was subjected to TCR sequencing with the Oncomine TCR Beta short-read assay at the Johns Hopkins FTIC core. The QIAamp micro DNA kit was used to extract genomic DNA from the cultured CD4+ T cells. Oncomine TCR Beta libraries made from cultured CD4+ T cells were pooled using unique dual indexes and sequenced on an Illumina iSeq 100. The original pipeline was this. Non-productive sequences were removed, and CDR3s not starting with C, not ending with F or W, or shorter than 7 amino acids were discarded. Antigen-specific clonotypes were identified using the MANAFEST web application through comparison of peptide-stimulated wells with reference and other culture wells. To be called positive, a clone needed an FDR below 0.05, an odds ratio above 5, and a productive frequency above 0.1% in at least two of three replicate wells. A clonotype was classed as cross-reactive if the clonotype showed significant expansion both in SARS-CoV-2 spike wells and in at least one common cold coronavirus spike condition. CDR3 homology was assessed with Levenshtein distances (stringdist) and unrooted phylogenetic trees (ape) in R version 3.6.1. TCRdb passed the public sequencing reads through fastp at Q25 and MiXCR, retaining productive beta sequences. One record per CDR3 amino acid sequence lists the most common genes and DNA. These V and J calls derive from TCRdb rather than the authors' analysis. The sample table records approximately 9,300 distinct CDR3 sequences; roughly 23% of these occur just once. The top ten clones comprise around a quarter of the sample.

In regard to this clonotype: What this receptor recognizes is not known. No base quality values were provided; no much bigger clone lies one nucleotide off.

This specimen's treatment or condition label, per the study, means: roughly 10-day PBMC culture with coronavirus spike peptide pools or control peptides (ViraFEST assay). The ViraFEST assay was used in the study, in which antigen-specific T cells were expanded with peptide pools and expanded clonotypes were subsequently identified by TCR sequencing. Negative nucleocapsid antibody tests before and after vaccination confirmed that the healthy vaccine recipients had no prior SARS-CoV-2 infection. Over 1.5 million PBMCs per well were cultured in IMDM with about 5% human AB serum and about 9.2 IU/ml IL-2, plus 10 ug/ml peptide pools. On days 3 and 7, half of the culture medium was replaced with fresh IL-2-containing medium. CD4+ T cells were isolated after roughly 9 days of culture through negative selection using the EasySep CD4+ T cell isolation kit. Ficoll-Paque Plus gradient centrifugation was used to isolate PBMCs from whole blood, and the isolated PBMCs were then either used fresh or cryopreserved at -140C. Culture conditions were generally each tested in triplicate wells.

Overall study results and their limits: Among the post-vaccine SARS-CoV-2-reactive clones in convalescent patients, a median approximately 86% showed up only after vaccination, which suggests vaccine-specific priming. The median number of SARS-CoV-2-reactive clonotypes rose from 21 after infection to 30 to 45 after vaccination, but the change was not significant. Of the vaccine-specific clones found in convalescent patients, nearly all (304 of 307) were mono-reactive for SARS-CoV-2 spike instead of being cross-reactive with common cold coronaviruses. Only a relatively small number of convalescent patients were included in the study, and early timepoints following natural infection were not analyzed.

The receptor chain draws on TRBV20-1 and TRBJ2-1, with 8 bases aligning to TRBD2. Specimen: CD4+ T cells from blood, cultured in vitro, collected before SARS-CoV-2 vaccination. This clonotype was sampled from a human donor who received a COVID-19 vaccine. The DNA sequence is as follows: TGCAGTGCTAGAGGGGGACTAGACTACAATGAGCAGTTCTTC. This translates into CSARGGLDYNEQFF.